Listed below are T cell receptor beta chains from one sample, sequenced in a study of T cells after yellow fever vaccination. MiXCR was run by TCRdb on the 5' RACE reads, yielding one entry per CDR3 protein. The table shows 250,000 to 300,000 distinct CDR3 sequences, with roughly 5.2% occurring only once. The sample consisted of CD4+ T cells sorted from PBMCs, taken on the day of the yellow fever booster vaccination. The receptors were gathered from a man aged 18 to 35 who received the YFV17D yellow fever vaccine. Each CDR3 is given with its conserved first and last residue. D genes are given only for firm matches. Size values are once, few and many counts, or a class for expanded clones, and some rows have none.

j_call	clone_size	v_call	d_call	cdr3_aa	cdr3_nt
TRBJ1-6	few	TRBV27	NA	CASRPPGSSYNSPLHF	TGTGCCAGCAGGCCCCCCGGGAGCTCCTATAATTCACCCCTCCACTTT
TRBJ2-3	NA	TRBV12-3/TRBV12-4	NA	CASSHRIRTTDTQYF	TGTGCCAGCAGTCACCGAATCCGGACCACAGATACGCAGTATTTT
TRBJ1-1	many	TRBV20-1	NA	CSARQVNTEAFF	TGCAGTGCTAGGCAGGTGAACACTGAAGCTTTCTTT
TRBJ2-1	many	TRBV7-2	NA	CASSRTDSYNEQFF	TGTGCCAGCAGCCGGACAGATTCCTACAATGAGCAGTTCTTC
TRBJ2-7	many	TRBV5-1	TRBD1	CASSLGSPGQGPLSSYEQYF	TGCGCCAGCAGCTTGGGCTCTCCGGGACAGGGACCCTTAAGCTCCTACGAGCAGTACTTC
TRBJ2-3	few	TRBV6-2/TRBV6-3	NA	CASGRDFTDTQYF	TGTGCCAGCGGACGGGACTTTACAGATACGCAGTATTTT
TRBJ2-5	many	TRBV7-9	TRBD2	CASSRPLAGETQYF	TGTGCCAGCAGCCGTCCACTAGCGGGGGAGACCCAGTACTTC
TRBJ2-2	few	TRBV5-1	TRBD2	CASTVASGLFAGELFF	TGCGCCAGCACGGTAGCTAGCGGCCTTTTCGCCGGGGAGCTGTTTTTT
TRBJ2-7	few	TRBV10-3	TRBD1	CAISGQGTGGLPYEQYF	TGTGCCATCAGTGGCCAGGGGACAGGGGGCCTTCCCTACGAGCAGTACTTC
TRBJ2-7	NA	TRBV6-2/TRBV6-3	TRBD1	CASSYSRDRGPAQYF	TGTGCCAGCAGTTACTCACGGGACAGGGGGCCAGCGCAGTACTTC
TRBJ2-3	NA	TRBV14	NA	CASSRPGLGGTDTQYF	TGTGCCAGCAGCCGACCCGGTCTGGGGGGCACAGATACGCAGTATTTT
TRBJ1-2	NA	TRBV20-1	NA	CSARRQGYGYTF	TGCAGTGCTAGACGCCAGGGGTATGGCTACACCTTC
TRBJ1-6	NA	TRBV7-9	NA	CASSPRGPYNSPLHF	TGTGCCAGCAGCCCCCGGGGGCCCTATAATTCACCCCTCCACTTT
TRBJ2-3	NA	TRBV7-3	NA	CASSLGLTTDTQYF	TGTGCCAGCAGCTTAGGCCTGACCACAGATACGCAGTATTTT
TRBJ2-1	NA	TRBV9	TRBD2	CASSVGLAGGGNEQFF	TGTGCCAGCAGCGTAGGTCTAGCGGGGGGTGGAAATGAGCAGTTCTTC
TRBJ2-1	many	TRBV3-1	TRBD1	CASSLGQDQFF	TGTGCCAGCAGTCTGGGACAGGATCAGTTCTTC
TRBJ2-2	few	TRBV3-1	NA	CASTPSKTADTGELFF	TGTGCCAGCACCCCCAGTAAAACAGCCGACACCGGGGAGCTGTTTTTT
TRBJ2-3	few	TRBV25-1	NA	CASEGIADTQYF	TGTGCCAGTGAGGGGATAGCGGATACGCAGTATTTT
TRBJ2-7	many	TRBV4-2	NA	CASSPGTGDPYEQYF	TGTGCCAGCAGCCCCGGGACTGGGGACCCCTACGAGCAGTACTTC
TRBJ2-3	many	TRBV7-3	TRBD1	CASSPDRGEGTDTQYF	TGTGCCAGCAGCCCGGACAGGGGTGAAGGGACAGATACGCAGTATTTT
TRBJ2-7	few	TRBV5-4	NA	CASSLVGQGREQYF	TGTGCCAGCAGCTTGGTTGGGCAGGGGAGAGAGCAGTACTTC
TRBJ1-1	few	TRBV6-2/TRBV6-3	NA	CASSHSLGGSNTEAFF	TGTGCCAGCAGTCACTCGCTCGGGGGCTCGAACACTGAAGCTTTCTTT
TRBJ2-7	few	TRBV7-9	NA	CASSSGGGSYEQYF	TGTGCCAGCAGCTCGGGCGGCGGCTCCTACGAGCAGTACTTC
TRBJ2-3	many	TRBV2	TRBD2	CASSQLAGGTDTQYF	TGTGCCAGCAGCCAGTTAGCGGGGGGCACAGATACGCAGTATTTT
TRBJ1-3	many	TRBV25-1	NA	CASSAEAGYSGNTIYF	TGTGCCAGCAGTGCCGAGGCAGGGTACTCTGGAAACACCATATATTTT
TRBJ1-1	few	TRBV12-3/TRBV12-4	NA	CASSQGFLEAFF	TGTGCCAGCAGTCAGGGATTTCTTGAAGCTTTCTTT
TRBJ1-2	few	TRBV6-5	NA	CASSYEVSGAGYTF	TGTGCCAGCAGTTACGAGGTTTCAGGGGCTGGCTACACCTTC
TRBJ1-1	many	TRBV7-9	NA	CASSRMGEAFF	TGTGCCAGCAGCCGAATGGGTGAAGCTTTCTTT
TRBJ1-1	NA	TRBV21-1	NA	CASSKEGMDTEAFF	TGTGCCAGCAGCAAAGAAGGAATGGACACTGAAGCTTTCTTT
TRBJ2-1	many	TRBV7-2	NA	CASSLSPSRSYNEQFF	TGTGCCAGCAGCTTGAGCCCTTCCAGGTCCTACAATGAGCAGTTCTTC
TRBJ1-2	many	TRBV7-2	NA	CASSPNRDGYTF	TGTGCCAGCAGCCCAAACAGGGATGGCTACACCTTC
TRBJ2-1	NA	TRBV4-3	NA	CASSRRTRHNEQFF	TGCGCCAGCAGCCGACGGACTCGTCACAATGAGCAGTTCTTC
TRBJ1-2	NA	TRBV4-1	TRBD1	CASRPPGQGGKGYTF	TGCGCCAGCAGACCCCCGGGACAGGGTGGGAAAGGCTACACCTTC
TRBJ2-2	few	TRBV10-1	NA	CASSPPGTTLTGELFF	TGCGCCAGCAGCCCCCCCGGGACAACCTTGACCGGGGAGCTGTTTTTT
TRBJ1-1	few	TRBV4-3	NA	CASSQGRYTEAFF	TGCGCCAGCAGCCAAGGACGGTACACTGAAGCTTTCTTT
TRBJ2-3	NA	TRBV27	NA	CASSTGLQAGDTQYF	TGTGCCAGCAGTACCGGGCTCCAAGCCGGAGATACGCAGTATTTT
TRBJ1-6	many	TRBV5-6	TRBD1	CASIRTGDRQELISPLHF	TGTGCCAGCATCCGAACAGGGGACCGGCAAGAACTAATTTCACCCCTCCACTTT
TRBJ2-5	many	TRBV20-1	NA	CSASPSARETQYF	TGCAGTGCTAGTCCTAGCGCCCGGGAGACCCAGTACTTC
TRBJ1-4	few	TRBV9	TRBD1	CASSVGGDRGRFATNEKLFF	TGTGCCAGCAGCGTAGGAGGAGACAGGGGTCGATTTGCAACTAATGAAAAACTGTTTTTT
TRBJ2-2	few	TRBV5-1	NA	CASTGTHVTGELFF	TGCGCCAGCACCGGGACCCATGTCACCGGGGAGCTGTTTTTT
TRBJ1-1	NA	TRBV29-1	NA	CSVSNTEAFF	TGCAGCGTCTCTAACACTGAAGCTTTCTTT
TRBJ1-2	NA	TRBV5-1	TRBD1	CASSPEGTGEGYTF	TGCGCCAGCAGCCCGGAAGGGACAGGGGAAGGCTACACCTTC